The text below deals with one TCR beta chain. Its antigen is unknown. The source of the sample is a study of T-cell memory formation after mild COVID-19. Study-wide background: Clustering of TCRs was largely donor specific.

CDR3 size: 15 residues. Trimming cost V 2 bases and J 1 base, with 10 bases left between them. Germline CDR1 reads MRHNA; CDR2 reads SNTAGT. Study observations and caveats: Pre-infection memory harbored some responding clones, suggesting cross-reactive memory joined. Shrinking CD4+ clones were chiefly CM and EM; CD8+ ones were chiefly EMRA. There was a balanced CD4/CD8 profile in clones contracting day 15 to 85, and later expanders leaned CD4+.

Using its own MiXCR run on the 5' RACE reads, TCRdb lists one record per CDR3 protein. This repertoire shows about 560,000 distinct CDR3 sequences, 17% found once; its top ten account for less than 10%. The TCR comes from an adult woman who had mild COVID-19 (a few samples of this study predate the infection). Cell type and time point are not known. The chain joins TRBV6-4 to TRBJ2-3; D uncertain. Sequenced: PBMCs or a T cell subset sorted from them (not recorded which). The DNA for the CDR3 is TGTGCCAGCAGTGACGGGGTTTCGGGCACAGATACGCAGTATTTT. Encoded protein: CASSDGVSGTDTQYF.